The 8 T cell receptor beta chains below all came from one sample that was sequenced in a study of cytomegalovirus exposure and HLA in healthy donors. The PCR employed 60 Vbeta primers together with 13 Jbeta primers. Assay: immunoSEQ multiplex PCR; the TCRdb copy retains only in-frame clones and omits some. This sample has about 110,000 clones, with about 12% found just once. Sequencing was performed on PBMCs. The receptor set was obtained from a man aged 35-49 years in good health and CMV-seropositive.

This clone appeared a few times. V is TRBV9 and J is TRBJ2-2; 7 bases match TRBD1. Germline CDR1 is SGDLS and CDR2 is YYNGEE. Trimming removed 0 bases from V and 5 bases from J; junction bases left unmatched: 7. The CDR3 is 16 residues long. For the CDR3, the DNA is TGTGCCAGCAGCGTAGCTGGGCCACAGGGGACCGGGGAGCTGTTTTTT. It is translated as CASSVAGPQGTGELFF.

On this clone: Other DNA sequences within the sample encode an identical CDR3. The V and J genes are TRBV7-9 and TRBJ1-2; 12 bases are a match to TRBD1. V lost 5 bases and J lost 6; bases outside the gene matches: 13. CDR1 is SEHNR, CDR2 FQNEAQ, per germline (reference sequence). The CDR3 loop spans 17 amino acids. The CDR3 nucleotides are TGTGCCAGCAGCCCACCAGGGACAGGGGGCGCCGGGAATGGCTACACCTTC. Amino acids: CASSPPGTGGAGNGYTF.

This clone was detected a few times. CDR3 residues: CASSEAAGRPGNTIYF. The CDR3 bases are TGCGCCAGCAGTGAGGCCGCAGGGCGACCTGGAAACACCATATATTTT. This rearrangement joins TRBV10-2 to TRBJ1-3, with TRBD1 as a possible D gene (5 bases). Germline loops: CDR1 WSHSY, CDR2 SAAADI. Between the trimmed V and J ends, which lost 2 bases and 2 bases, there was a span of 13 bases. The CDR3 sequence is 16 residues long.

The rearrangement links TRBV30 to TRBJ2-1, with 10 bases identical to TRBD2. Germline CDR1 is GTSNPN and CDR2 is SVGIG (reference sequence). The CDR3 loop spans 12 amino acids. With 7 bases clipped from V and 7 bases from J, the junction kept 4 bases outside the gene matches. The CDR3: CAFIAGGNEQFF. The CDR3 coding sequence is TGTGCCTTCATAGCGGGAGGAAATGAGCAGTTCTTC. The whole variable domain, remainder taken from reference TRBV30 and TRBJ2-1, is SQTIHQWPATLVQPVGSPLSLECTVEGTSNPNLYWYRQAAGRGLQLLFYSVGIGQISSEVPQNLSASRPQDRQFILSSKKLLLSDSGFYLCAFIAGGNEQFFGPGTRLTVL.

The chain uses TRBV11-2 and TRBJ2-7, with D possibly being TRBD1 (6 bases). The CDR3 sequence is 15 residues long. Germline V gene sequence: CDR1 SGHAT, CDR2 FQNNGV. Trimming shortened V by 7 bases and J by 3 bases, and 19 bases separated the two germline ends. The CDR3 sequence: CASTSRDKGDYEQYF. Written as DNA, the CDR3 is TGTGCCAGCACCTCCCGGGACAAGGGGGACTACGAGCAGTACTTC.

This clone was seen a few times. J is TRBJ2-5 and V is TRBV18, with TRBD2 matching 8 bases. Germline V lookup: CDR1 KGHSH, CDR2 LQKENI. The J segment lost 2 bases and the V segment lost 0 bases, leaving 8 bases of the junction unmatched. There are 17 residues in the CDR3. The CDR3 coding sequence is TGTGCCAGCTCACCACCGCCCGGGAGGGCCCTACAAGAGACCCAGTACTTC. It specifies CASSPPPGRALQETQYF. Looking up the rest from reference TRBV18 and TRBJ2-5 gives the full variable domain: NAGVMQNPRHLVRRRGQEARLRCSPMKGHSHVYWYRQLPEEGLKFMVYLQKENIIDESGMPKERFSAEFPKEGPSILRIQQVVRGDSAAYFCASSPPPGRALQETQYFGPGTRLLVL.

This clone was observed a few times. The chain carries TRBV6-5 and TRBJ2-1; 11 bases are shared with TRBD2. J gave up 6 bases and V 5 bases, and 6 bases lay outside the gene matches. The CDR3 runs 15 residues. Germline CDR1 is MNHEY and CDR2 is SVGAGI. This chain's CDR3 is CASSRTSGRRNEQFF. In DNA form, the CDR3 reads TGTGCCAGCAGTCGGACTAGCGGGCGCCGCAATGAGCAGTTCTTC.

The chain recombines TRBV9 with TRBJ2-3; 9 bases are a match to TRBD1. The trim removed 0 bases at V and 4 bases at J, leaving 6 bases unmatched. This CDR3 region has 16 residues. In germline, CDR1 is SGDLS, CDR2 YYNGEE. CDR3 region: CASSVAGGQGADTQYF. CDR3 coding DNA: TGTGCCAGCAGCGTAGCGGGGGGACAGGGCGCAGATACGCAGTATTTT. The whole variable domain, filled in from reference TRBV9 and TRBJ2-3, reads DSGVTQTPKHLITATGQRVTLRCSPRSGDLSVYWYQQSLDQGLQFLIQYYNGEERAKGNILERFSAQQFPDLHSELNLSSLELGDSALYFCASSVAGGQGADTQYFGPGTRLTVL.